Reported below is one T cell receptor (beta chain). The antigen is not known. Unique-molecular-identifier-tagged TCR beta cDNA libraries were used. Input populations of roughly 1 to 10 million T cells gave rise to roughly 500,000 cDNA molecules. TCRdb used MiXCR to reprocess the PCR reads, holding one entry per CDR3 protein. The sample includes roughly 600,000 distinct CDR3 sequences, roughly 45% of them seen just once. These data belong to a study of post-analysis software for immune sequencing data. Whole-study context: Both relapsing-remitting and secondary progressive multiple sclerosis featured among the disease courses, as did progressive-relapsing multiple sclerosis. Study-wide results and limits: Controls' normalized Chao1 diversity significantly exceeded that of multiple sclerosis patients. F measure clustering grouped samples strongly by preparation batch.

Material for sequencing was blood. The clonotype comes from a girl under 18 with multiple sclerosis.

This CDR3 reads CASSSGLAGEGDTQYF. The CDR3 nucleotides read TGCGCCAGCAGCTCAGGACTAGCGGGGGAGGGAGATACGCAGTATTTT. V and J are TRBV5-1 and TRBJ2-3; TRBD2 aligns across 13 bases. The germline V gene has CDR1 SGHRS and CDR2 YFSETQ. The CDR3 covers 16 residues. The V gene end was trimmed by 3 bases and the J gene end by 5 bases; junction bases not matched to a gene: 6. Combining the CDR3 with reference TRBV5-1 and TRBJ2-3 gives the whole variable domain KAGVTQTPRYLIKTRGQQVTLSCSPISGHRSVSWYQQTPGQGLQFLFEYFSETQRNKGNFPGRFSGRQFSNSRSEMNVSTLELGDSALYLCASSSGLAGEGDTQYFGPGTRLTVL.